The 17 T cell receptor beta chains below come from one sample, sequenced in a study of blood T cell repertoires in COVID-19 (dated by TCRdb to the early 2020s). Libraries were prepared through the immunoSEQ multiplex PCR assay. What TCRdb holds here is the immuneACCESS table cut down to in-frame rearrangements. Part of the clones is not present; checked against another copy, under half of the missing clones reflect an unresolved V gene, and the others are unexplained. This sample lists approximately 68,000 clones; about nine tenths were detected once. The ten largest clonotypes hold roughly 11% of the sample. Material for sequencing was peripheral blood. These receptors were collected from a man aged 65 to 85 with active or convalescent COVID-19.

V gene TRBV18 combines with J gene TRBJ1-5; D is ambiguous. Trimming shortened V by 3 bases and J by 3 bases, and 12 bases separated the two germline ends. The V gene's germline CDR1 is KGHSH and CDR2 LQKENI. The CDR3 is 15 residues long. As DNA, the CDR3 is TGTGCCAGCTCACCGGGCTGGATTCCCAATCAGCCCCAGCATTTT. Protein product: CASSPGWIPNQPQHF. Full variable domain (missing parts from reference TRBV18 and TRBJ1-5): NAGVMQNPRHLVRRRGQEARLRCSPMKGHSHVYWYRQLPEEGLKFMVYLQKENIIDESGMPKERFSAEFPKEGPSILRIQQVVRGDSAAYFCASSPGWIPNQPQHFGDGTRLSIL.

The chain employs TRBV27 and TRBJ2-5, with D tentatively TRBD2 (6 bases). The length of the CDR3 is 15 residues. CDR1 is MNHEY and CDR2 is SMNVEV in the germline V gene (reference sequence). The germline V and J ends were trimmed by 8 bases and 5 bases, with 21 bases remaining between them. CDR3 residues: CASLPNSGLVETQYF. The CDR3 DNA reads as TGTGCCAGCCTGCCCAATAGCGGTTTGGTGGAGACCCAGTACTTC.

V and J are TRBV28 and TRBJ2-1; D perhaps matches TRBD2 (5 bases). Germline loops: CDR1 MDHEN, CDR2 SYDVKM. This CDR3 is 13 amino acids long. V lost 6 bases, J lost 9 bases, and 15 bases lay in between. The CDR3: CASSRGFTGEQFF. CDR3 in DNA: TGTGCCAGCAGCCGAGGGTTTACTGGTGAGCAGTTCTTC.

This chain links TRBV9 with TRBJ2-3, with D tentatively TRBD1 (5 bases). Deletions cut 3 bases from V and 8 bases from J, with 7 bases between. Germline V lookup: CDR1 SGDLS, CDR2 YYNGEE. The length of the CDR3 is 11 residues. The CDR3 sequence is CASSDRGTQYF. CDR3 DNA: TGTGCCAGCAGCGATAGGGGTACGCAGTATTTT.

This clone was detected only once. The chain recombines TRBV19 with TRBJ1-5, with TRBD1 identical over 12 bases. The CDR3 has 16 amino acids. Germline CDR1 and CDR2: LNHDA and SQIVND (reference sequence). V was clipped by 6 bases and J by 7 bases; unmatched bases: 10. For the CDR3, the DNA is TGTGCCAGTAGAATCCAGGGACAGGGGGCCGGACAGCCCCAGCATTTT. This gives the protein CASRIQGQGAGQPQHF.

The chain recombines TRBV5-1 with TRBJ1-1; unclear D gene. The CDR3 spans 15 residues. Germline assignment: CDR1 SGHRS and CDR2 YFSETQ. Trimming shortened V by 2 bases and J by 0 bases, and 11 bases separated the two germline ends. In nucleotides, the CDR3 is TGCGCCAGCAGCTTACAAGGAGGGCTGAACACTGAAGCTTTCTTT. It specifies CASSLQGGLNTEAFF. The full variable domain, its missing parts supplied by reference TRBV5-1 and TRBJ1-1, is KAGVTQTPRYLIKTRGQQVTLSCSPISGHRSVSWYQQTPGQGLQFLFEYFSETQRNKGNFPGRFSGRQFSNSRSEMNVSTLELGDSALYLCASSLQGGLNTEAFFGQGTRLTVV.

In DNA form, the CDR3 reads TGTGCCTGGGGGGGACAGGGCAATCAGCCCCAGCATTTT. It encodes CAWGGQGNQPQHF. This sequence joins TRBV30 and TRBJ1-5; 8 nucleotides match TRBD1. Germline assignment: CDR1 GTSNPN and CDR2 SVGIG (reference sequence). V lost 5 bases, J lost 2 bases, and 2 bases stayed unmatched. The CDR3 runs 13 residues.

The chain has TRBV19 and TRBJ1-3; weak D call: TRBD1 (6 bases). Germline V gives CDR1 LNHDA, CDR2 SQIVND (reference sequence). Trimming took off 9 bases at V and 0 bases at J, with 12 bases between the two ends. The CDR3 has 14 residues. CDR3 sequence: CASGQRSSGNTIYF. The CDR3, as DNA: TGTGCCAGCGGACAGAGATCCTCTGGAAACACCATATATTTT.

The chain employs TRBV6-5 and TRBJ1-2; D is unresolved. V lost 4 bases to trimming and J lost 4 bases, with 7 bases between them. Germline CDR1 is MNHEY and CDR2 is SVGAGI. CDR3 length: 12 residues. The CDR3 reads CASSSAGYGYTF. The CDR3 DNA is TGTGCCAGCAGTTCTGCAGGCTATGGCTACACCTTC.

The gene calls are TRBV11-2 and TRBJ2-5, with D tentatively TRBD2 (6 bases). The CDR3 is made up of 15 amino acids. V lost 6 bases to trimming and J lost 1 base, with 15 bases between them. CDR1 and CDR2 from the germline V gene are SGHAT and FQNNGV. In DNA, the CDR3 is TGTGCCAGCAGTTACTCGGACGGGGGCCAAGAGACCCAGTACTTC. This gives the protein CASSYSDGGQETQYF.

This clone was seen just once. This chain uses TRBV19 with TRBJ1-1, with 7 bases lining up with TRBD1. Germline V lookup: CDR1 LNHDA, CDR2 SQIVND (reference sequence). J lost 4 bases, V lost 10 bases, and 9 bases had no gene match. This CDR3 is 13 amino acids long. Here the CDR3 DNA reads TGTGCCATATCGACAGGGACGGGCACTGAAGCTTTCTTT. This codes for CAISTGTGTEAFF.

The chain employs TRBV11-1 and TRBJ2-7; D gene unclear. Per germline, CDR1 SGHAT and CDR2 FQDESV (reference sequence). The CDR3 has 15 amino acids. Deletions cut 0 bases from V and 0 bases from J, with 9 bases between. Written as DNA, the CDR3 is TGTGCCAGCAGCTTAGCGTCTATAAGCTCCTACGAGCAGTACTTC. It is translated as CASSLASISSYEQYF.

This clone is a singleton in its sample. This chain links TRBV24-1 with TRBJ2-7; TRBD2 matches at 12 bases. After removal of 3 bases from V and 3 bases from J, the junction contained 5 bases not matched to a gene. CDR3 length: 16 residues. Germline V CDR1 and CDR2: KGHDR, SFDVKD. The CDR3 region has the DNA TGTGCCACCAGTGATCCGCGGACTAGCGGGAACTACGAGCAGTACTTC. Translating gives CATSDPRTSGNYEQYF.

The gene calls are TRBV21-1 and TRBJ2-1; TRBD2 is taken as the D call from the table, unchecked against the DNA. TRBV21-1 is termed a pseudogene. The CDR3 loop spans 13 amino acids. CDR3 in DNA: TGTGCCAGCCCCAAGGGGAGGCTCATGGTGCAGTTCTTC. It codes for CASPKGRLMVQFF.

This chain uses TRBV19 with TRBJ2-4, with D unresolved. Trimming left V 9 bases short and J 0 bases short, with 9 bases between. Per germline, CDR1 LNHDA and CDR2 SQIVND (reference sequence). This CDR3 has 13 residues. In nucleotides, the CDR3 is TGTGCCAGCTCAACTCTAGCCAAAAACATTCAGTACTTC. This encodes CASSTLAKNIQYF.

This chain links TRBV4-2 with TRBJ2-1; 12 nucleotides line up with TRBD2. The CDR3 totals 15 residues. The ends lost 4 bases at V and 5 bases at J; junction bases unmatched: 3. Germline V gene sequence: CDR1 LGHNA, CDR2 YNFKEQ. The CDR3 here is CASSLGLAGNNEQFF. CDR3 bases: TGTGCCAGCAGCCTCGGACTAGCGGGGAACAATGAGCAGTTCTTC.

The chain employs TRBV7-3 and TRBJ2-2, with 10 bases identical to TRBD1. V trimming: 4 bases; J trimming: 7 bases; junction bases outside the gene matches: 6. Germline assignment: CDR1 SGHTA and CDR2 FQGTGA. CDR3 length: 15 amino acids. CDR3 sequence (DNA): TGTGCCAGCAGCTCCCGACAGGGGGCCAACGGGGAGCTGTTTTTT. As protein: CASSSRQGANGELFF.